Listed here are 15 T cell receptor beta chains from one sample, sequenced in a study of OX40 agonist ivuxolimab in advanced cancers. Library construction relied on the immunoSEQ multiplex PCR assay. Sourced from immuneACCESS, this table was stored by TCRdb with only in-frame sequences that have V and J called. A share of the clones is absent; for the studies checked, an unresolved V gene accounts for under half, and the remainder has no known explanation. This sample has about 100,000 clones in its table, and approximately 90% of those were observed once. Approximately 1.2% of the sample comes from the top ten. The input for sequencing was CD4+ or CD8+ T cells sorted from blood, taken in a trial of the OX40 agonist ivuxolimab. The receptors derive from an adult with an advanced solid tumor such as melanoma, head and neck, liver or kidney cancer.

The gene calls are TRBV27 and TRBJ2-7; TRBD2 aligns across 10 bases. The CDR3 loop spans 15 amino acids. With 6 bases clipped from V and 6 bases from J, the junction kept 11 bases outside the gene matches. CDR1 is MNHEY, CDR2 SMNVEV, per germline (reference sequence). CDR3 DNA sequence: TGTGCCAGCAGAGGGGGAGCGGGAGGGCCTCGCGAGCAGTACTTC. Its translation is CASRGGAGGPREQYF.

V usage is TRBV28 and J usage is TRBJ1-2; TRBD1 is a possible D gene (5 bases). This CDR3 is built from 16 residues. Per germline, CDR1 MDHEN and CDR2 SYDVKM. V was clipped by 8 bases and J by 2 bases, with 21 bases between them. The CDR3 is CASLGESEGDNYGYTF. The CDR3 DNA is TGTGCCAGCCTGGGTGAGTCAGAAGGGGACAACTATGGCTACACCTTC.

The chain is built from TRBV7-6 and TRBJ1-5; a weak D match, TRBD1 (6 bases). The CDR3 spans 14 residues. CDR1 and CDR2 from the germline V gene are SGHVS and FNYEAQ. V was pared by 5 bases and J by 4 bases, with 12 bases between. As DNA, the CDR3 is TGTGCCAGCAGCCCGGGACAAGGGAATCAGCCCCAGCATTTT. Translated: CASSPGQGNQPQHF.

V is TRBV7-2 and J is TRBJ1-4, with D possibly being TRBD1 (5 bases). The CDR3 runs to 19 residues. With 5 bases removed from V and 3 bases from J, the gap between germline ends came to 25 bases. Germline loops: CDR1 SGHTA, CDR2 FQGNSA. The CDR3 spells CASSPLQVLGGGANEKLFF. The CDR3, as DNA: TGTGCCAGCAGCCCCTTACAGGTCCTCGGGGGGGGAGCTAATGAAAAACTGTTTTTT.

The chain employs TRBV6-6 and TRBJ2-7; 7 nucleotides line up with TRBD1. Germline V CDR1 and CDR2: MNHNY, SVGAGI (reference sequence). The CDR3 extends over 15 amino acids. Trimming took 8 bases from V and 1 from J; bases not matched to a gene: 11. The CDR3 loop reads CASFSQGVLSYEQYF. The CDR3 DNA reads TGTGCCAGCTTTAGTCAGGGGGTTTTGTCCTACGAGCAGTACTTC.

V and J are TRBV18 and TRBJ2-2, with D maybe TRBD2 (5 bases). The germline V gene encodes CDR1 KGHSH and CDR2 LQKENI. V dropped 2 bases and J dropped 3 bases, with 13 bases sitting between them. CDR3 length: 16 amino acids. Written as DNA, the CDR3 is TGTGCCAGCTCACCATTCCCGGGAATAGACACCGGGGAGCTGTTTTTT. Residues: CASSPFPGIDTGELFF.

The chain recombines TRBV9 with TRBJ2-1, with D possibly matching TRBD1 (6 bases). The CDR3 is 12 amino acids. Germline V CDR1 and CDR2: SGDLS, YYNGEE. The V gene lost 0 bases and the J gene lost 8 bases, with 6 bases spanning the gap. The CDR3 reads CASSVGGHEQFF. The CDR3 DNA reads as TGTGCCAGCAGCGTAGGGGGGCATGAGCAGTTCTTC.

The chain uses TRBV9 and TRBJ1-3, with D possibly matching TRBD1 (5 bases). The germline gives CDR1 SGDLS, CDR2 YYNGEE. V lost 3 bases to trimming and J lost 0 bases, with 22 bases between them. The CDR3 has 19 residues. This CDR3 is CASSASPTLGANSGNTIYF. The CDR3 DNA sequence: TGTGCCAGCAGCGCCTCGCCAACCCTAGGGGCAAACTCTGGAAACACCATATATTTT.

This rearrangement joins TRBV9 to TRBJ2-7, with D unresolved. The V gene's germline CDR1 is SGDLS and CDR2 YYNGEE. The CDR3 contains 15 residues. Trimming stripped 0 bases from V and 0 bases from J, with 10 bases between. The CDR3: CASSVATGTSYEQYF. CDR3 coding DNA: TGTGCCAGCAGCGTAGCGACGGGTACCTCCTACGAGCAGTACTTC.

The rearrangement links TRBV2 to TRBJ1-1; the D is unclear. The CDR3 spans 15 residues. The germline gives CDR1 SNHLY, CDR2 FYNNEI. The V and J ends lost 3 bases and 2 bases respectively, with 13 bases between them. The CDR3 DNA sequence: TGTGCCAGCAGTGATTGGCGGAGGATAAACACTGAAGCTTTCTTT. As protein: CASSDWRRINTEAFF.

Only one count was recorded for this clone. The V and J genes are TRBV30 and TRBJ2-2; 8 bases agree with TRBD2. J gave up 4 bases and V 0 bases, and 7 bases lay outside the gene matches. Germline lookup yields CDR1 GTSNPN and CDR2 SVGIG (reference sequence). The CDR3 contains 16 residues. The CDR3 region has the DNA TGTGCCTGGAGTGTACTCGGGAGGGCCGGCACCGGGGAGCTGTTTTTT. Residues: CAWSVLGRAGTGELFF.

This clone was seen only once. The chain has TRBV5-4 and TRBJ2-7; 8 nucleotides align to TRBD2. Germline lookup yields CDR1 SGHNT and CDR2 YYREEE (reference sequence). V shed 4 bases and J 3 bases; nucleotides not matched to a gene: 6. The CDR3 sequence is 14 residues long. DNA for the CDR3: TGTGCCAGCAGCCCGGGACGGGAGGGCTACGAGCAGTACTTC. It translates to CASSPGREGYEQYF.

The rearrangement uses TRBV19 and TRBJ2-5, with D perhaps TRBD1 or TRBD2 (5 bases each). Germline-derived CDR1 and CDR2 are LNHDA and SQIVND (reference sequence). The germline V and J ends were trimmed by 8 bases and 1 base, with 8 bases remaining between them. The CDR3 is 12 amino acids. The CDR3 DNA reads TGTGCCAGTGGGGGTAGCCAAGAGACCCAGTACTTC. It codes for CASGGSQETQYF.

This clone has only a few counts. V and J are TRBV29-1 and TRBJ2-2; no reliable D call. In germline, CDR1 is SQVTM, CDR2 ANQGSEA. Trimming removed 2 bases at V and 7 bases at J, with 11 bases between. The CDR3 has 13 amino acids. CDR3 protein: CSVEPYGHGELFF. In DNA, the CDR3 is TGCAGCGTTGAACCGTATGGCCACGGGGAGCTGTTTTTT.

The chain employs TRBV4-3 and TRBJ2-2; 9 positions match TRBD1. J was trimmed by 4 bases and V by 6 bases; bases with no gene match: 6. The CDR3 runs to 15 residues. Germline V gene data show CDR1 as LGHNA and CDR2 as YSLEER. The CDR3 here is CASRLQGAGTGELFF. CDR3 nucleotides: TGCGCCAGCAGACTACAGGGGGCGGGCACCGGGGAGCTGTTTTTT.